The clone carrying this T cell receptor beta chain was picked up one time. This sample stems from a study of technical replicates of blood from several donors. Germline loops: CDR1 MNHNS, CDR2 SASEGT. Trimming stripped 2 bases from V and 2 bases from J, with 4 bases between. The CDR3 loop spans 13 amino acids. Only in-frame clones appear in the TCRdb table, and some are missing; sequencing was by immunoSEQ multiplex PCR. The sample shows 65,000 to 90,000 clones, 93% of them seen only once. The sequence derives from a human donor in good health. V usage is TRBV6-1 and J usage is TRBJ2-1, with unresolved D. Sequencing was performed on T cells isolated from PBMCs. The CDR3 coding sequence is TGTGCCAGCAGTGAACCCACCTACAATGAGCAGTTCTTC. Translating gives CASSEPTYNEQFF.